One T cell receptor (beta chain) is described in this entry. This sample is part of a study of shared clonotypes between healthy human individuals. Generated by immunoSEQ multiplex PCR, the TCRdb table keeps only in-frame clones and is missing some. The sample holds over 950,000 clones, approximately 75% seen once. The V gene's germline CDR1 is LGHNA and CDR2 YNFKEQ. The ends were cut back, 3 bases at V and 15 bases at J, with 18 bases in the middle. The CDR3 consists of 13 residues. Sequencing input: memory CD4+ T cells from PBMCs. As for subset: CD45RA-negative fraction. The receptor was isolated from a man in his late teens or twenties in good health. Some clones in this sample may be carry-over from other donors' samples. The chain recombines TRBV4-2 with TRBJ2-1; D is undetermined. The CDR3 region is CASSQTLGTIPFF. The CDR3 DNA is TGTGCCAGCAGCCAGACCCTCGGCACCATCCCGTTCTTC.